A single T cell receptor (beta chain) is shown here with its context. What it binds is unknown. This sample is drawn from a study of T-cell memory formation after mild COVID-19. Overall study results and limits: The finding that pre-infection memory included some responding clones suggested that cross-reactive memory joined. Specificity for SARS-CoV-2 was not confirmed among the second-wave clones peaking on day 37.

5'RACE with constant-segment primers built TCRalpha and TCRbeta cDNA libraries with UMIs. TCRdb used MiXCR to reprocess the 5' RACE reads, holding one entry per CDR3 protein. The table records about 160,000 distinct CDR3 sequences, less than 40% of them present only once. The CDR3 is made up of 13 amino acids. The V and J ends lost 2 bases and 1 base respectively, with 5 bases between them. The germline V gene has CDR1 GTSNPN and CDR2 SVGIG (reference sequence). The specimen was PBMCs or a T cell subset sorted from them (not recorded which). The receptor was derived from an adult woman who had mild COVID-19 (a few samples of this study predate the infection). Cell type and time point are not known. V usage is TRBV30 and J usage is TRBJ2-2; no definite D call. The CDR3 protein is CAWSRQNTGELFF. Written as DNA, the CDR3 is TGTGCCTGGAGTCGACAGAACACCGGGGAGCTGTTTTTT.